Listed below are T cell receptor beta chains from one sample, sequenced in a study of shared clonotypes between healthy human individuals. Using immunoSEQ multiplex PCR, the repertoire was profiled, and TCRdb retains in-frame clones only, with some absent. Of millions of clones detected, just over 90% appear once; the ten largest clones hold roughly 0.13%. Specimen: naive CD4+ T cells sorted from blood. The receptors stem from a man aged 18-30 years in good health. The CDR3 runs from the conserved cysteine through the conserved F or W. Fields, in order: J gene, V gene, D gene, clone size, CDR3 DNA, CDR3 protein. A D gene is named only where the DNA matches it firmly. The size entry is marked missing in some rows and otherwise reads once, few, many or a size class.

TRBJ1-1 TRBV6-1 TRBD1 - TGTGCCAGCAGCGGACAGGCGAACACTGAAGCTTTCTTT CASSGQANTEAFF
TRBJ1-1 TRBV28 TRBD1 - TGTGCCAGCAGTTTATTCGGGACAGGTGTGCCAGGGGCTTTCTTT CASSLFGTGVPGAFF
TRBJ2-7 TRBV14 TRBD1 - TGTGCCAGCAGCCACACAGGGGTGAGGGAGCAGTACTTC CASSHTGVREQYF
TRBJ2-7 TRBV5-6 - once TGTGCCAGCAGCTTGGTTCCCCAGGCTACGACCGAGCAGTACTTC CASSLVPQATTEQYF
TRBJ2-1 TRBV11-2 TRBD2 - TGTGCCAGCAGCGGGACTAGCGACCCGAATGAGCAGTTCTTC CASSGTSDPNEQFF
TRBJ1-5 TRBV18 TRBD1 - TGTGCCAGCTCAGACGGGACAGGGGAGGCCCAGCATTTT CASSDGTGEAQHF
TRBJ2-3 TRBV30 TRBD1 - TGTGCCTGGAGCACAGGGGGAACGACAGATACGCAGTATTTT CAWSTGGTTDTQYF
TRBJ1-1 TRBV5-5 - - TGTGCCAGCAGCTTGGTTCCCCTGGGTGTTGCTGAAGCTTTCTTT CASSLVPLGVAEAFF
TRBJ2-7 TRBV7-9 TRBD1 - TGTGCCAGCAGCCCCAGGGGGCGCGTGGACGAGCAGTACTTC CASSPRGRVDEQYF
TRBJ2-1 TRBV9 TRBD2 once TGTGCCAGCAGCGCCCGCACGGGGACTAGCGGGCACAATGAGCAGTTCTTC CASSARTGTSGHNEQFF
TRBJ2-7 TRBV6-6 - once TGTGCCAGCAGTTATCGGACAGAATCCTACGAGCAGTACTTC CASSYRTESYEQYF
TRBJ1-5 TRBV28 - few TGTGCCAGCAGTTTCTTCGGGGATCAGCCCCAGCATTTT CASSFFGDQPQHF
TRBJ2-7 TRBV10-3 - - TGTGCCATCAGTGGTGGGACGGCCTACGAGCAGTACTTC CAISGGTAYEQYF
TRBJ2-4 TRBV18 TRBD1 - TGTGCCAGCTCACCATCAGCAGGGGGCCGTTTGAGCGACATTCAGTACTTC CASSPSAGGRLSDIQYF
TRBJ1-1 TRBV7-8 - once TGTGCCAGCAGCTTATGGGGAAAAATCATGAACACTGAAGCTTTCTTT CASSLWGKIMNTEAFF
TRBJ2-2 TRBV21-1 - - TGTGCCAGCAGCAAATGTCTCTACAGGGTCGGGGAGCTGTTTTTT CASSKCLYRVGELFF
TRBJ2-1 TRBV12-5 - - TGTGCTAGTGGTTTCGACCCATCGAAGTACGAGCAGTTCTTC CASGFDPSKYEQFF
TRBJ1-1 TRBV6-1 TRBD1 - TGTGCCAGCAGTATTGGGACAGGGGGCACTGAAGCTTTCTTT CASSIGTGGTEAFF
TRBJ2-7 TRBV5-1 - - TGCGCCAGCAGATCGGACGCCTACGAGCAGTACTTC CASRSDAYEQYF
TRBJ2-7 TRBV7-9 - - TGTGCCAGCAGCTTAGCCAGCGTCTACGAGCAGTACTTC CASSLASVYEQYF
TRBJ2-2 TRBV6-1 - - TGTGCCAGCGACCGCTCGGTCCCCGGGGAGCTGTTTTTT CASDRSVPGELFF
TRBJ2-7 TRBV2 TRBD2 - TGTGCCAGCAGTGATAGCGGGAGGTCCTCCTACGAGCAGTACTTC CASSDSGRSSYEQYF
TRBJ2-2 TRBV5-1 - - TGCGCCAGCAGCTTGGATCGGGGGTCCGTGGAGCTGTTTTTT CASSLDRGSVELFF
TRBJ1-2 TRBV2 TRBD1 - TGTGCCAGCAGTGGGGACAGCAACTATGGCTACACCTTC CASSGDSNYGYTF
TRBJ1-3 TRBV2 TRBD1 - TGTGCCAGCAGTGGGGACAGGCCTGGAAACACCATATATTTT CASSGDRPGNTIYF
TRBJ2-5 TRBV7-8 - - TGTGCCAGCGTACAATCTCCATTCCAAGAGACCCAGTACTTC CASVQSPFQETQYF
TRBJ2-7 TRBV27 TRBD2 - TGTGCCAGCAGTTTATCCCGGACTAGCGGATACGAGCAGTACTTC CASSLSRTSGYEQYF
TRBJ2-7 TRBV29-1 TRBD2 - TGCAGCGTTAAATTGACTGGACTAGCGGGGAACTACGAGCAGTACTTC CSVKLTGLAGNYEQYF
TRBJ2-7 TRBV28 TRBD1 once TGTGCCAGCAGTGCGCCCGGGACAGGGGGTTACGAGCAGTACTTC CASSAPGTGGYEQYF
TRBJ1-1 TRBV6-1 - - TGTGCCGCAATACAGAAGAACACTGAAGCTTTCTTT CAAIQKNTEAFF
TRBJ2-2 TRBV5-1 TRBD1 - TGCGCCAGCAGCTTAGGGGGCGCGAACACCGGGGAGCTGTTTTTT CASSLGGANTGELFF
TRBJ1-1 TRBV5-4 TRBD1 - TGTGCCAGCAGCCGGGGACAGCAGAACACTGAAGCTTTCTTT CASSRGQQNTEAFF
TRBJ2-7 TRBV5-4 TRBD2 once TGTGCCAGCAGCCCACGTGGGGGGGAAATCTACGAGCAGTACTTC CASSPRGGEIYEQYF
TRBJ2-1 TRBV5-6 - once TGTGCCAGCAGCTTCGGGACTCCCCTCTACAATGAGCAGTTCTTC CASSFGTPLYNEQFF
TRBJ2-2 TRBV30 TRBD1 - TGTGCCTGGAGTGACAGGGGAGCCGGGGAGCTGTTTTTT CAWSDRGAGELFF
TRBJ2-1 TRBV9 TRBD2 - TGTGCCAGCAGCGTAGGGCGCGGGGGGAGCTCCTACAATGAGCAGTTCTTC CASSVGRGGSSYNEQFF
TRBJ2-1 TRBV20-1 - - TGCAGTGCTAGGAGGCCGCCGGAGCAGTTCTTC CSARRPPEQFF
TRBJ1-4 TRBV4-1 - - TGCGCCAGCAGCCACGCCTTGAATGAAAAACTGTTTTTT CASSHALNEKLFF
TRBJ2-7 TRBV2 TRBD1 once TGTGCCAGTTGGCAGGGGGTTATAGGCGAGCAGTACTTC CASWQGVIGEQYF
TRBJ2-1 TRBV5-1 TRBD2 - TGCGCCAGCAGCTTGGGGACTAGCGGCCTATACAATGAGCAGTTCTTC CASSLGTSGLYNEQFF
TRBJ1-3 TRBV6-5 - - TGTGCCAGCAGACGGGTCTCTGGAAACACCATATATTTT CASRRVSGNTIYF
TRBJ2-2 TRBV5-1 - - TGCGCCAGCAGCCCCCTGGGGGGGGCGGCCGGGGAGCTGTTTTTT CASSPLGGAAGELFF
TRBJ2-7 TRBV6-5 TRBD1 - TGTGCCAGCAGTAACGGACAGGGCATTTACGAGCAGTACTTC CASSNGQGIYEQYF
TRBJ1-4 TRBV10-2 - - TGCGCCTGCCTACCGGAAACAGGTTCGGGAAAACTGTTTTTT CACLPETGSGKLFF
TRBJ1-4 TRBV6-5 - once TGTGCCAGCAATAGGGGCGCAACTAATGAAAAACTGTTTTTT CASNRGATNEKLFF
TRBJ2-5 TRBV6-5 - - TGTGCCAGCAGCGGACAAGAGACCCAGTACTTC CASSGQETQYF
TRBJ1-6 TRBV4-2 - - TGTGCCAGCAGCCAAGCAGTGGATAATTCACCCCTCCACTTT CASSQAVDNSPLHF
TRBJ2-7 TRBV5-1 TRBD1 once TGCGCCAGCAGCTTGGACAGGGGGAAAGTGTACGAGCAGTACTTC CASSLDRGKVYEQYF
TRBJ2-3 TRBV7-9 - once TGTGCCAGCAGCTTAGGTAGTTACACAGATACGCAGTATTTT CASSLGSYTDTQYF
TRBJ2-2 TRBV5-4 - - TGTGCCAGCAGCTTGGCTGGGGGACGGGGCACCGGGGAGCTGTTTTTT CASSLAGGRGTGELFF
TRBJ2-5 TRBV11-3 - - TGTGCCAGCAGCTTAGGTGGGGCAGAGACCCAGTACTTC CASSLGGAETQYF
TRBJ2-7 TRBV7-2 TRBD2 - TGTGCCAGCAGCTTAGCGGCAGTAGCGGGCCGCTACGAGCAGTACTTC CASSLAAVAGRYEQYF
TRBJ2-3 TRBV25-1 - - TGTGCCAGCAGAGCAGTAGGGGGACAATCAGATACGCAGTATTTT CASRAVGGQSDTQYF
TRBJ2-7 TRBV27 TRBD2 - TGTGCCAGCCAACGGACGGGGGGTTCCTACGAGCAGTACTTC CASQRTGGSYEQYF
TRBJ2-1 TRBV6-6 - - TGTGCCAGCAGTGTAGGGGGTAAAAACAATGAGCAGTTCTTC CASSVGGKNNEQFF
TRBJ2-2 TRBV25-1 TRBD1 once TGTGCCAGCGGGGGACAGTCGAACACCGGGGAGCTGTTTTTT CASGGQSNTGELFF
TRBJ1-2 TRBV4-1 - - TGCGCCAGCAGCGCCCTCCCAACCTTTAACTATGGCTACACCTTC CASSALPTFNYGYTF